These 27 T cell receptor beta chains share one sample of origin, sequenced in a study of human T cells and chemical hapten exposure. TCRdb used MiXCR to reprocess the RACE reads, holding one entry per CDR3 protein. Of under 400,000 distinct CDR3 sequences listed, 4.5% to 5.5% are singletons. Indicated time point: pre-sensitization, week 0. Treatment: therapeutic diphenylcyclopropenone sensitization with weekly scalp DPC. The source material was whole blood, sampled in connection with sensitization to the hapten diphenylcyclopropenone (DPC). The receptors were sampled from a woman aged 50 to 60 with alopecia areata. Some clones in this sample may be carry-over from other donors' samples.

The sample holds many counts of this clonotype. V usage is TRBV10-3 and J usage is TRBJ2-7; 10 nucleotides line up with TRBD1. Germline values: CDR1 ENHRY, CDR2 SYGVKD. The CDR3 is 14 residues long. V lost 4 bases, J lost 1 base, and 1 base stayed unmatched. The CDR3 bases are TGTGCCATCAGTGGGGGACAGGGGTCCTACGAGCAGTACTTC. Translating it yields CAISGGQGSYEQYF.

This clonotype was seen ten or more times. The chain has TRBV29-1 and TRBJ2-1; either TRBD1 or TRBD2 may fit D (5 bases each). The germline V gene encodes CDR1 SQVTM and CDR2 ANQGSEA. V lost 6 bases and J 10 bases, leaving 16 bases between the germline ends. CDR3 length: 12 amino acids. In DNA form, the CDR3 reads TGCAGCGTGTGGGACCCACCCAGGGAGCAGTTCTTC. Its protein product is CSVWDPPREQFF.

This clonotype was seen ten or more times. J is TRBJ2-2 and V is TRBV15; D unresolved. V lost 0 bases, J lost 3 bases, and 8 bases lay in between. The CDR3 runs to 15 residues. CDR1 and CDR2 (germline): LNHNV, YYDKDF (reference sequence). The chain's CDR3 is CATSREQIHTGELFF. Written as DNA, the CDR3 is TGTGCCACCAGCAGAGAACAGATTCACACCGGGGAGCTGTTTTTT.

This clonotype came up many times. The chain recombines TRBV2 with TRBJ1-2; D uncertain. V lost 3 bases and J 3 bases, leaving 8 bases between the germline ends. CDR1 is SNHLY, CDR2 FYNNEI, per germline. The CDR3 sequence is 13 residues long. Written as DNA, the CDR3 is TGTGCCAGCAGTGAGGCAGTGGACTATGGCTACACCTTC. Translating gives CASSEAVDYGYTF.

This clonotype was seen a handful of times. The chain carries TRBV19 and TRBJ2-1; 7 bases map to TRBD2. In germline, CDR1 is LNHDA, CDR2 SQIVND (reference sequence). V lost 4 bases to trimming and J lost 8 bases; unmatched junction nucleotides: 11. The CDR3 runs to 15 residues. The chain's CDR3 is CASSRRVSGFDEQFF. The CDR3 region has the DNA TGTGCCAGTAGTAGGCGGGTTAGCGGGTTCGATGAGCAGTTCTTC.

This clonotype was detected ten times or more. The chain joins TRBV5-1 to TRBJ2-1, with D unresolved. The V gene lost 0 bases and the J gene lost 2 bases, with 9 bases spanning the gap. The CDR3 totals 15 residues. Germline loops: CDR1 SGHRS, CDR2 YFSETQ. CDR3 sequence reads: CASSLEGHPYNEQFF. The DNA for the CDR3 is TGCGCCAGCAGCTTGGAGGGCCATCCCTACAATGAGCAGTTCTTC.

The sample holds many counts of this clonotype. The chain is built from TRBV7-6 and TRBJ2-1, with D hard to call. This CDR3 contains 13 residues. Germline V gives CDR1 SGHVS, CDR2 FNYEAQ. V shed 2 bases and J shed 8 bases, with 10 bases lying between them. The CDR3 reads CASSLNGLDEQFF. As DNA, the CDR3 is TGTGCCAGCAGCTTAAACGGCCTCGATGAGCAGTTCTTC.

The chain recombines TRBV6-4 with TRBJ1-6; D gene unclear. Germline CDR1 and CDR2: MRHNA and SNTAGT. The CDR3 sequence is 14 residues long. Deletions cut 0 bases from V and 6 bases from J, with 6 bases between. This CDR3 reads CASSDSFFNSPLHF. The CDR3 DNA is TGTGCCAGCAGTGACTCCTTTTTTAATTCACCCCTCCACTTT.

This clonotype appeared many times. The chain employs TRBV20-1 and TRBJ2-3; 8 bases are shared with TRBD1. There are 15 residues in the CDR3. Trimming cost V 3 bases and J 1 base; bases outside gene matches: 6. The germline V gene encodes CDR1 DFQATT and CDR2 SNEGSKA (reference sequence). In nucleotides, the CDR3 is TGCAGTGCTAGTACGGCAGGGGGCGGCACAGATACGCAGTATTTT. As protein: CSASTAGGGTDTQYF.

This clonotype was observed a few times. The J gene is TRBJ1-6, the V gene TRBV3-1, with TRBD1 identical over 7 bases. V lost 4 bases to trimming and J lost 3 bases; unmatched junction nucleotides: 9. CDR3 size: 17 residues. Germline CDR1 LGHDT, CDR2 YNNKEL (reference sequence). CDR3 region: CASSREGQISYNSPLHF. CDR3 nucleotide sequence: TGTGCCAGCAGCCGCGAGGGACAGATTAGCTATAATTCACCCCTCCACTTT.

V usage is TRBV6-2 or TRBV6-3 and J usage is TRBJ2-6, with 9 bases matching TRBD1. The CDR3 is 17 residues long. The V gene end was trimmed by 4 bases and the J gene end by 2 bases; junction bases not matched to a gene: 6. The germline gives CDR1 MNHEY, CDR2 SVGEGT. DNA of the CDR3: TGTGCCAGCAGTTCCGGGACAGGGCATCCTGGGGCCAACGTCCTGACTTTC. This gives the protein CASSSGTGHPGANVLTF.

The genes are TRBV6-6 and TRBJ2-1; maybe TRBD2 (7 bases). The ends were cut back, 2 bases at V and 0 bases at J, with 8 bases in the middle. Germline V gives CDR1 MNHNY, CDR2 SVGAGI (reference sequence). The CDR3 runs to 15 residues. CDR3 protein: CASSYGGASYNEQFF. The DNA of the CDR3 is TGTGCCAGCAGTTACGGGGGGGCCTCCTACAATGAGCAGTTCTTC.

This clonotype was counted between two and nine times. The chain uses TRBV12-3 or TRBV12-4 and TRBJ2-1; 8 bases align to TRBD2. V lost 9 bases and J lost 7; bases outside the gene matches: 8. This CDR3 region has 13 residues. CDR3 nucleotides: TGTGCCAGTGGAGCGGGAGTTCGGAATGAGCAGTTCTTC. Translating it yields CASGAGVRNEQFF.

The sample holds a few counts of this clonotype. The chain recombines TRBV7-9 with TRBJ2-7; D gene ambiguous. Deletions cut 5 bases from V and 3 bases from J, with 11 bases between. CDR1 is SEHNR, CDR2 FQNEAQ, per germline (reference sequence). CDR3 length equals 13 residues. This chain's CDR3 is CASSPSELYEQYF. The CDR3 coding sequence is TGTGCCAGCAGCCCGTCGGAACTCTACGAGCAGTACTTC.

This clonotype was counted between two and nine times. This chain links TRBV13 with TRBJ1-6; D might be TRBD1 (6 bases). V lost 0 bases to trimming and J lost 7 bases, with 13 bases between them. The CDR3 length is 16 residues. CDR1 is PRHDT, CDR2 FYEKMQ, per germline (reference sequence). The CDR3 bases are TGTGCCAGCAGCTTAGGTCAGGGGATGGGGAATTCACCCCTCCACTTT. Residues: CASSLGQGMGNSPLHF.

This clonotype occurred many times. The V gene is TRBV11-2, the J gene TRBJ2-5; no firm D call. V gave up 5 bases and J gave up 4 bases, with 14 bases separating them. The CDR3 is 14 residues long. Germline CDR1 is SGHAT and CDR2 is FQNNGV. Here the CDR3 reads CASSPRGLRETQYF. The CDR3 region has the DNA TGTGCCAGCAGCCCCCGTGGTCTTAGAGAGACCCAGTACTTC.

This clonotype was seen more than once but under ten times. This chain's CDR3 is CASSSTRAGNQPQHF. The CDR3 coding sequence is TGTGCCAGCAGCTCCACGAGGGCTGGCAATCAGCCCCAGCATTTT. The chain couples TRBV6-2 or TRBV6-3 to TRBJ1-5; D is undetermined. The CDR3 covers 15 residues. Trimming removed 6 bases at V and 2 bases at J, with 14 bases between. Germline V gives CDR1 MNHEY, CDR2 SVGEGT.

This clonotype was seen a handful of times. The rearrangement links TRBV7-9 to TRBJ2-3; D may be TRBD2 (6 bases). The CDR3 covers 17 residues. Trimming stripped 4 bases from V and 4 bases from J, with 21 bases between. CDR1 and CDR2 from the germline V gene are SEHNR and FQNEAQ (reference sequence). For the CDR3, the DNA is TGTGCCAGCAGCTCCCGGGACTCTCCCCGTCGGGCAGATACGCAGTATTTT. Its protein product is CASSSRDSPRRADTQYF.

This clonotype was detected ten times or more. The rearrangement uses TRBV2 and TRBJ1-2; 9 nucleotides agree with TRBD1. The CDR3 runs 15 residues. V trimming: 9 bases; J trimming: 5 bases; junction bases outside the gene matches: 13. From germline, CDR1 is SNHLY and CDR2 FYNNEI. The CDR3 nucleotides are TGTGCCAGTCGCTCCCTCACAGGGGGCAGGTATGGCTACACCTTC. This sequence encodes CASRSLTGGRYGYTF.

Ten or more counts support this clonotype. The J gene is TRBJ1-5, the V gene TRBV6-1, with a possible D match to TRBD1 (5 bases). Germline V CDR1 and CDR2: MNHNS, SASEGT. This CDR3 has 19 residues. V was cut by 6 bases and J by 0 bases, with 24 bases left in between. For the CDR3, the DNA is TGTGCCAGCAGAGCCTCCGGGACCCCTAAGGCGAGTAGCAATCAGCCCCAGCATTTT. It is translated as CASRASGTPKASSNQPQHF.

This clonotype was observed at least ten times. The rearrangement uses TRBV9 and TRBJ2-1; D unresolved. CDR1 and CDR2 (germline): SGDLS, YYNGEE. The CDR3 consists of 15 residues. V was shortened by 0 bases and J by 8 bases, with 15 bases between the two germline ends. The CDR3 spells CASSVELLMSDEQFF. Written as DNA, the CDR3 is TGTGCCAGCAGCGTAGAACTCCTGATGAGCGATGAGCAGTTCTTC.

This clonotype was detected only a few times. The V and J genes are TRBV7-9 and TRBJ2-1; no firm D call. This CDR3 spans 10 amino acids. From germline, CDR1 is SEHNR and CDR2 FQNEAQ (reference sequence). Trimming left V 3 bases short and J 9 bases short, with 3 bases between. CDR3 loop: CASSFVEQFF. The CDR3 DNA reads as TGTGCCAGCAGCTTTGTTGAGCAGTTCTTC.

Ten or more counts support this clonotype. The V gene is TRBV10-3, the J gene TRBJ2-6; D is possibly TRBD1 (5 bases). The CDR3 has 12 amino acids. CDR1 is ENHRY, CDR2 SYGVKD, per germline. V shed 8 bases and J shed 7 bases, with 9 bases lying between them. The CDR3 DNA sequence: TGTGCCATCGGACATGTTGCCAACGTCCTGACTTTC. Amino acid sequence: CAIGHVANVLTF.

The sample holds many counts of this clonotype. The chain has TRBV7-3 and TRBJ2-5; 10 positions agree with TRBD2. This CDR3 spans 15 amino acids. The junction had 7 bases not matched to a gene; V was cut back by 5 bases and J by 4 bases. Germline V gives CDR1 SGHTA, CDR2 FQGTGA. CDR3 bases: TGTGCCAGCAGCCAATCTAGCGGGGGAGGAGAGACCCAGTACTTC. This sequence encodes CASSQSSGGGETQYF.

In this sample, this clonotype turned up many times. The chain has TRBV6-2 or TRBV6-3 and TRBJ2-7; TRBD1 aligns across 10 bases. Germline V lookup: CDR1 MNHEY, CDR2 SVGEGT. With V trimmed by 3 bases and J by 1 base, 9 bases remained unmatched. The CDR3 totals 17 residues. CDR3 nucleotide sequence: TGTGCCAGCAGTTATTCACCCGGGACAGGGGCGTCCTACGAGCAGTACTTC. The encoded protein is CASSYSPGTGASYEQYF.

There are many counts of this clonotype. This sequence joins TRBV9 and TRBJ2-7, with 9 nucleotides matching TRBD1. Germline CDR1 SGDLS, CDR2 YYNGEE. The CDR3 is 15 residues long. V trimming: 0 bases; J trimming: 3 bases; junction bases outside the gene matches: 4. CDR3: CASSVAKTGGYEQYF. In nucleotides, the CDR3 is TGTGCCAGCAGCGTAGCTAAGACAGGGGGCTACGAGCAGTACTTC.

This clonotype has more than one count but fewer than ten. The chain combines TRBV29-1 with TRBJ2-7; 8 nucleotides line up with TRBD1. The CDR3 covers 13 residues. The V gene end was trimmed by 5 bases and the J gene end by 2 bases; junction bases not matched to a gene: 5. Germline CDR1 SQVTM, CDR2 ANQGSEA. CDR3 region: CSVRNRGTYEQYF. DNA for the CDR3: TGCAGCGTTAGGAACAGGGGGACCTACGAGCAGTACTTC.